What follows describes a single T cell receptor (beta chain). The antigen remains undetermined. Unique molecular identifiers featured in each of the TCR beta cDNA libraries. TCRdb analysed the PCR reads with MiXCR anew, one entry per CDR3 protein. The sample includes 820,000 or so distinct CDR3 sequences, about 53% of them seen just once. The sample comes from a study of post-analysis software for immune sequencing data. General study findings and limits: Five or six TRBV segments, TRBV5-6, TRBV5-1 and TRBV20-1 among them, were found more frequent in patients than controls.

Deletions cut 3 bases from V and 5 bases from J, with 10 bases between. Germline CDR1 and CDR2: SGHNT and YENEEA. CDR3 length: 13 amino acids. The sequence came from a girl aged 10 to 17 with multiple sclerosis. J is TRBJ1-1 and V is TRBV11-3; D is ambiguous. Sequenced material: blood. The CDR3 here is CASSFPGSTEAFF. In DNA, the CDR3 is TGTGCCAGCAGCTTCCCTGGGTCTACTGAAGCTTTCTTT.